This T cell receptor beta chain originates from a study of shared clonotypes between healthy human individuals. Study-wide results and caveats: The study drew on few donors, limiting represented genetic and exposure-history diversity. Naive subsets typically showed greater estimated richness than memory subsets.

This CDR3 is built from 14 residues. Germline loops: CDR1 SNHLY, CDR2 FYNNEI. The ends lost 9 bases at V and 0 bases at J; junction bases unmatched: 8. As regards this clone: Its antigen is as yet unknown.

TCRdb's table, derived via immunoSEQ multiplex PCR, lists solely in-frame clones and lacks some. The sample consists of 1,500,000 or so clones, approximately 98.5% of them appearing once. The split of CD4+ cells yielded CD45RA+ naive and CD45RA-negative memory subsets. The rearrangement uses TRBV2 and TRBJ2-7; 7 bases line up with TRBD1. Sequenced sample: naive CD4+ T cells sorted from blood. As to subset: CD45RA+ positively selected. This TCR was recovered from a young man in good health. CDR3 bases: TGTGCCAGGGACAGGCTGAAAAGCTCCTACGAGCAGTACTTC. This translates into CARDRLKSSYEQYF.